One and the same sample provided the 5 T cell receptor beta chains below, sequenced in a study of shared clonotypes between healthy human individuals. Measured with immunoSEQ multiplex PCR; TCRdb has only the in-frame clones, and not every one. This sample has about 2 million clones, with 90% to 95% found just once. The sequencing sample was made of naive CD4+ T cells sorted from blood. Subset noted: CD45RA+ positively selected. The source is a man younger than 35 in good health.

The table lists this clone with a count of one. The chain uses TRBV7-9 and TRBJ2-1; perhaps D is TRBD1 or TRBD2 (6 bases each). The germline V gene has CDR1 SEHNR and CDR2 FQNEAQ (reference sequence). The germline V and J ends were trimmed by 3 bases and 8 bases, with 20 bases remaining between them. This CDR3 is 16 amino acids long. Here the CDR3 DNA reads TGTGCCAGCAGCTTCTTAAACATAGGGGGGTACGATGAGCAGTTCTTC. Amino acids: CASSFLNIGGYDEQFF.

This clone was counted once. The gene calls are TRBV9 and TRBJ2-3, with 7 bases that match TRBD2. The germline V gene has CDR1 SGDLS and CDR2 YYNGEE. After removal of 6 bases from V and 2 bases from J, the junction contained 6 bases not matched to a gene. CDR3 size: 14 residues. CDR3: CASMGGLPTDTQYF. The CDR3 DNA sequence: TGTGCCAGCATGGGGGGACTACCCACAGATACGCAGTATTTT.

Regarding this clone: At one of its ends the junction is not consistent with the germline gene, which may arise from a read error. This chain joins TRBV5-4 and TRBJ2-2; 11 positions agree with TRBD2. The CDR3 has 15 residues. The V gene's germline CDR1 is SGHNT and CDR2 YYREEE (reference sequence). The CDR3 loop is CATSLAGGRVGELFF. The CDR3 DNA follows: TGTGCCACCAGCCTAGCGGGGGGCCGGGTCGGGGAGCTGTTTTTT. Drawing the rest from reference TRBV5-4 and TRBJ2-2, the complete variable domain is ETGVTQSPTHLIKTRGQQVTLRCSSQSGHNTVSWYQQALGQGPQFIFQYYREEENGRGNFPPRFSGLQFPNYSSELNVNALELDDSALYLCATSLAGGRVGELFFGEGSRLTVL.

J is TRBJ1-6 and V is TRBV2; 9 nucleotides align to TRBD1. Germline assignment: CDR1 SNHLY and CDR2 FYNNEI. The CDR3 has 14 amino acids. Trimming at V came to 8 bases and at J to 5 bases, leaving 4 bases not matched to a gene. The CDR3 reads CASGRTGDNSPLHF. The CDR3 region has the DNA TGTGCCAGCGGCCGGACAGGGGATAATTCACCCCTCCACTTT.

The chain recombines TRBV29-1 with TRBJ2-4, with a possible D match to TRBD2 (6 bases). CDR1 SQVTM and CDR2 ANQGSEA come from the germline V gene. The CDR3 length is 13 residues. Trimming shortened V by 4 bases and J by 1 base, and 8 bases separated the two germline ends. The CDR3 nucleotides are TGCAGCGTTGTTCGGGAGGCCAAAAACATTCAGTACTTC. Translating it yields CSVVREAKNIQYF.